These 32 T cell receptor beta chains were sequenced from one sample in a study of blood T cell repertoires in COVID-19. Sequencing was performed with immunoSEQ multiplex PCR; in TCRdb, only in-frame clones are kept and a portion is missing. The data contain approximately 150,000 clones, roughly 85% of them seen just once; the ten biggest clones take up more than 1%. Sequencing was carried out using peripheral blood. The receptors shown here come from a middle-aged man with acute or convalescent COVID-19.

This chain connects TRBV9 to TRBJ1-4; no reliable D call. Per germline, CDR1 SGDLS and CDR2 YYNGEE. CDR3 size: 15 residues. The V gene lost 4 bases and the J gene lost 4 bases, with 14 bases spanning the gap. CDR3 bases: TGTGCCAGCAGCCCGTCCGGTAGTTTTAATGAAAAACTGTTTTTT. Translating gives CASSPSGSFNEKLFF.

This chain joins TRBV12-5 and TRBJ2-3; 8 nucleotides align to TRBD1. This CDR3 is 15 amino acids long. J lost 9 bases, V lost 4 bases, and 12 bases had no gene match. The germline gives CDR1 LGHNT, CDR2 FRNRAP. CDR3 in DNA: TGTGCTAGTGGTTCGGGGACAGGAGGAGTTGAGACGCAGTATTTT. Translated: CASGSGTGGVETQYF. The full variable domain, in which reference TRBV12-5 and TRBJ2-3 provide the parts outside the CDR3, is DARVTQTPRHKVTEMGQEVTMRCQPILGHNTVFWYRQTMMQGLELLAYFRNRAPLDDSGMPKDRFSAEMPDATLATLKIQPSEPRDSAVYFCASGSGTGGVETQYFGPGTRLTVL.

This clone was seen once. The genes are TRBV11-2 and TRBJ1-6, with D perhaps matching TRBD1 (5 bases). Trimming stripped 5 bases from V and 10 bases from J, with 12 bases between. The CDR3 is 13 residues long. The germline CDR1 and CDR2 sequences are SGHAT and FQNNGV. CDR3 region: CASSPGLNSPLHF. The CDR3 nucleotides are TGTGCCAGCAGCCCAGGGTTGAACTCACCCCTCCACTTT.

The chain couples TRBV4-1 to TRBJ2-1, with 11 bases matching TRBD2. CDR1 is MGHRA, CDR2 YSYEKL, per germline. Trimming at V came to 0 bases and at J to 12 bases, leaving 13 bases not matched to a gene. This CDR3 is built from 17 residues. CDR3 nucleotide sequence: TGCGCCAGCAGCCAAGACCCTCCTAGCGGGGGGACAAGGAGGCAGTTCTTC. Its translation: CASSQDPPSGGTRRQFF.

This chain uses TRBV5-1 with TRBJ1-1; D possibly corresponds to TRBD1 (6 bases). The germline V gene encodes CDR1 SGHRS and CDR2 YFSETQ. The CDR3 consists of 16 residues. The V gene lost 4 bases and the J gene lost 4 bases, with 20 bases spanning the gap. CDR3 region: CASSPNTGSSGTEAFF. The CDR3 DNA follows: TGCGCCAGCAGCCCAAATACAGGGTCGAGTGGCACTGAAGCTTTCTTT.

The rearrangement uses TRBV4-1 and TRBJ1-3, with 7 bases identical to TRBD1. Germline V gene sequence: CDR1 MGHRA, CDR2 YSYEKL. The V gene end was trimmed by 0 bases and the J gene end by 2 bases; junction bases not matched to a gene: 10. The CDR3 loop spans 18 amino acids. The CDR3 is CASSQDRTGTGPGNTIYF. CDR3 nucleotide sequence: TGCGCCAGCAGCCAAGACCGGACAGGTACAGGCCCTGGAAACACCATATATTTT.

CDR3 DNA sequence: TGCAGTGCTAGTCGGGTAGGGGGAGAGACCCAGTACTTC. It translates to CSASRVGGETQYF. This chain joins TRBV20-1 and TRBJ2-5; D may be TRBD1 (6 bases). From germline, CDR1 is DFQATT and CDR2 SNEGSKA (reference sequence). The V gene lost 3 bases and the J gene lost 4 bases, with 12 bases spanning the gap. The CDR3 spans 13 residues.

The V gene is TRBV6-2 or TRBV6-3, the J gene TRBJ2-7; D not resolved. CDR1 is MNHEY, CDR2 SVGEGT, per germline. The CDR3 has 14 amino acids. V was trimmed by 5 bases and J by 0 bases, leaving 11 bases between them. DNA for the CDR3: TGTGCCAGCAGTCGTTTCGGAGCCTCCTACGAGCAGTACTTC. Translating it yields CASSRFGASYEQYF.

The rearrangement links TRBV4-1 to TRBJ1-4; D call uncertain. CDR1 is MGHRA, CDR2 YSYEKL, per germline. Trimming pared 4 bases from V and 2 bases from J, leaving 8 bases between. The CDR3 is 14 residues long. The CDR3 here is CASSPRLTNEKLFF. CDR3 nucleotides: TGCGCCAGCAGCCCCCGACTCACTAATGAAAAACTGTTTTTT.

The chain recombines TRBV7-2 with TRBJ1-5, with D perhaps matching TRBD1 (6 bases). The CDR3 runs 15 residues. Per germline, CDR1 SGHTA and CDR2 FQGNSA. With 3 bases removed from V and 2 bases from J, the gap between germline ends came to 11 bases. The CDR3 loop reads CASSLGALGNQPQHF. The CDR3, as DNA: TGTGCCAGCAGCTTGGGGGCCCTGGGCAATCAGCCCCAGCATTTT.

As to this clone: Distinct nucleotide sequences in the sample also encode this CDR3. V is TRBV12-3 or TRBV12-4 and J is TRBJ1-2; D gene unclear. CDR3 length: 12 residues. Trimming removed 5 bases at V and 5 bases at J, with 9 bases between. The CDR3 sequence is CASSLRIYGYTF. The CDR3 DNA is TGTGCCAGCAGTCTCAGAATATATGGCTACACCTTC.

V usage is TRBV6-5 and J usage is TRBJ2-7; 10 bases fit TRBD1. In germline, CDR1 is MNHEY, CDR2 SVGAGI. Trimming took 8 bases from V and 6 from J; bases not matched to a gene: 10. This CDR3 has 14 residues. The CDR3 DNA sequence: TGTGCCAGCCGCATTCGACAGGGGGCAAGCGAGCAGTACTTC. It translates to CASRIRQGASEQYF.

The chain joins TRBV19 to TRBJ2-7; D gene unclear. Germline CDR1 is LNHDA and CDR2 is SQIVND (reference sequence). The CDR3 covers 13 residues. The germline V and J ends were trimmed by 3 bases and 7 bases, with 13 bases remaining between them. CDR3 sequence reads: CASSIPGVREQYF. CDR3 in DNA: TGTGCCAGTAGTATCCCCGGTGTCCGGGAGCAGTACTTC. Full variable domain (rest looked up from reference TRBV19 and TRBJ2-7): DGGITQSPKYLFRKEGQNVTLSCEQNLNHDAMYWYRQDPGQGLRLIYYSQIVNDFQKGDIAEGYSVSREKKESFPLTVTSAQKNPTAFYLCASSIPGVREQYFGPGTRLTVT.

The chain uses TRBV5-4 and TRBJ2-1, with D possibly being TRBD2 (5 bases). V gave up 0 bases and J gave up 9 bases, with 13 bases separating them. This CDR3 spans 14 amino acids. Germline CDR1 and CDR2: SGHNT and YYREEE (reference sequence). The CDR3 DNA reads as TGTGCCAGCAGCTTGGTCGGCCGGGGTTCTGAGCAGTTCTTC. Translation: CASSLVGRGSEQFF. Full variable domain (rest looked up from reference TRBV5-4 and TRBJ2-1): ETGVTQSPTHLIKTRGQQVTLRCSSQSGHNTVSWYQQALGQGPQFIFQYYREEENGRGNFPPRFSGLQFPNYSSELNVNALELDDSALYLCASSLVGRGSEQFFGPGTRLTVL.

V is TRBV6-5 and J is TRBJ2-7; D possibly corresponds to TRBD1 (6 bases). CDR1 MNHEY and CDR2 SVGAGI come from the germline V gene. The germline V and J ends were trimmed by 6 bases and 4 bases, with 19 bases remaining between them. The CDR3 has 15 amino acids. CDR3 DNA sequence: TGTGCCAGCAGCCGGGACACCCCGAGGGAGTACGAGCAGTACTTC. It codes for CASSRDTPREYEQYF.

The rearrangement joins TRBV4-3 to TRBJ1-1, with 8 bases matching TRBD1. The V and J ends lost 1 base and 4 bases, in that order; junction bases with no gene match: 2. The V gene's germline CDR1 is LGHNA and CDR2 YSLEER. The CDR3 contains 14 residues. CDR3 bases: TGCGCCAGCAGCCAAGTCCAGGGGGCCACTGAAGCTTTCTTT. This gives the protein CASSQVQGATEAFF.

V usage is TRBV2 and J usage is TRBJ1-3, with D unclear. The CDR3 runs to 13 residues. Germline V gene data show CDR1 as SNHLY and CDR2 as FYNNEI. V lost 7 bases and J 3 bases, leaving 10 bases between the germline ends. The CDR3 is CASTGTGGNTIYF. The CDR3 nucleotides are TGTGCCAGCACAGGAACCGGTGGAAACACCATATATTTT.

V and J are TRBV3-1 (or the pseudogene TRBV3-2) and TRBJ1-1; D is possibly TRBD1 (5 bases). This CDR3 spans 15 amino acids. In germline, CDR1 is LGHDT, CDR2 YNNKEL (reference sequence). V was trimmed by 5 bases and J by 3 bases, leaving 16 bases between them. The CDR3 DNA follows: TGTGCCAGCAGCTACAGCGTCGACAGCTACACTGAAGCTTTCTTT. It codes for CASSYSVDSYTEAFF.

This chain joins TRBV12-5 and TRBJ1-5, with D perhaps TRBD1 (6 bases). Trimming removed 7 bases from V and 2 bases from J, with 15 bases in between. Germline lookup yields CDR1 LGHNT and CDR2 FRNRAP. This CDR3 comprises 15 residues. The CDR3 region is CASAWGGGGNQPQHF. Here the CDR3 DNA reads TGTGCTAGTGCATGGGGAGGGGGAGGCAATCAGCCCCAGCATTTT.

The chain has TRBV2 and TRBJ1-5; possible D gene TRBD1, 5 bases. From germline, CDR1 is SNHLY and CDR2 FYNNEI. There are 14 residues in the CDR3. Trimming removed 6 bases at V and 5 bases at J, with 14 bases between. CDR3 amino acids: CASSTFGGDQPQHF. CDR3 DNA sequence: TGTGCCAGCAGCACCTTTGGGGGGGATCAGCCCCAGCATTTT. Using reference TRBV2 and TRBJ1-5 for the parts outside the CDR3, the full variable domain is EPEVTQTPSHQVTQMGQEVILRCVPISNHLYFYWYRQILGQKVEFLVSFYNNEISEKSEIFDDQFSVERPDGSNFTLKIRSTKLEDSAMYFCASSTFGGDQPQHFGDGTRLSIL.

The table lists this clone with a count of one. The V call is TRBV6-6, the J call TRBJ1-1; D might be TRBD1 (6 bases). V dropped 4 bases and J dropped 6 bases, with 15 bases sitting between them. Germline V gives CDR1 MNHNY, CDR2 SVGAGI (reference sequence). The CDR3 is made up of 14 amino acids. For the CDR3, the DNA is TGTGCCAGCAGTTTCGAGACAGGTCGGGCTGAAGCTTTCTTT. It codes for CASSFETGRAEAFF.

This chain links TRBV6-6 with TRBJ1-6; no reliable D call. The germline V gene encodes CDR1 MNHNY and CDR2 SVGAGI (reference sequence). The CDR3 is 12 residues long. Trimming cost V 6 bases and J 9 bases, with 9 bases left between them. In DNA form, the CDR3 reads TGTGCCAGCAGCCCACATGCTTCACCCCTCCACTTT. This gives the protein CASSPHASPLHF.

The J gene is TRBJ1-6, the V gene TRBV6-5, with 7 nucleotides matching TRBD1. Germline V gene sequence: CDR1 MNHEY, CDR2 SVGAGI. Trimming took 5 bases from V and 7 from J; bases not matched to a gene: 5. This CDR3 has 14 amino acids. The CDR3 loop is CASSQGQSNSPLHF. DNA of the CDR3: TGTGCCAGCAGTCAGGGACAGTCAAATTCACCCCTCCACTTT.

The chain links TRBV25-1 to TRBJ1-2; no clear D. From germline, CDR1 is MGHDK and CDR2 SYGVNS. The CDR3 extends over 13 amino acids. Deletions cut 2 bases from V and 4 bases from J, with 8 bases between. CDR3 coding DNA: TGTGCCAGCAGTGAACGGAGCGGCTATGGCTACACCTTC. Its translation: CASSERSGYGYTF.

CDR3 coding DNA: TGCGCCAGCAGCCAAGAATCTAGCTACAATGAGCAGTTCTTC. Protein: CASSQESSYNEQFF. The chain couples TRBV4-1 to TRBJ2-1; no clear D gene. The CDR3 totals 14 residues. Per the germline V gene, CDR1 is MGHRA and CDR2 is YSYEKL. V was pared by 0 bases and J by 3 bases, with 6 bases between.

The rearrangement joins TRBV29-1 to TRBJ1-2; a possible D gene is TRBD1 (5 bases). Trimming stripped 3 bases from V and 0 bases from J, with 14 bases between. The length of the CDR3 is 15 residues. Germline values: CDR1 SQVTM, CDR2 ANQGSEA. The CDR3: CSVDQAADTNYGYTF. In DNA form, the CDR3 reads TGCAGCGTTGATCAGGCGGCGGACACTAACTATGGCTACACCTTC.

The chain uses TRBV5-6 and TRBJ1-1; D is possibly TRBD1 (6 bases). The V gene's germline CDR1 is SGHDT and CDR2 YYEEEE. V was trimmed by 0 bases and J by 0 bases, leaving 12 bases between them. There are 16 residues in the CDR3. The CDR3 DNA reads TGTGCCAGCAGCTTGGACTCGGGACACCTGAACACTGAAGCTTTCTTT. Its protein is CASSLDSGHLNTEAFF.

V gene TRBV7-2 combines with J gene TRBJ1-3, with no clear D. The ends were cut back, 5 bases at V and 0 bases at J, with 14 bases in the middle. The germline gives CDR1 SGHTA, CDR2 FQGNSA. This CDR3 has 16 residues. The DNA of the CDR3 is TGTGCCAGCAGCCTGTATTCTATTACCTCTGGAAACACCATATATTTT. Protein sequence: CASSLYSITSGNTIYF.

The chain is built from TRBV11-2 and TRBJ2-2; 9 bases match TRBD1. The junction had 6 bases not matched to a gene; V was cut back by 8 bases and J by 5 bases. Germline lookup yields CDR1 SGHAT and CDR2 FQNNGV. The CDR3 sequence is 14 residues long. This CDR3 is CASLGTGRTGELFF. The DNA for the CDR3 is TGTGCCAGCCTTGGGACAGGGCGGACCGGGGAGCTGTTTTTT.

The rearrangement uses TRBV27 and TRBJ1-6; D is perhaps TRBD1 (5 bases). The CDR3 is made up of 17 amino acids. Per the germline V gene, CDR1 is MNHEY and CDR2 is SMNVEV (reference sequence). V lost 3 bases and J 2 bases, leaving 14 bases between the germline ends. CDR3 sequence: CASSFGGVKAYNSPLHF. The CDR3 DNA is TGTGCCAGCAGTTTCGGAGGGGTCAAAGCCTATAATTCACCCCTCCACTTT.

This clone appeared a few times. V and J are TRBV5-5 and TRBJ1-6; D possibly corresponds to TRBD1 (5 bases). CDR1 is SGHKS, CDR2 YYEKEE, per germline (reference sequence). CDR3 length: 14 residues. Between the trimmed V and J ends, which lost 2 bases and 10 bases, there was a span of 13 bases. The CDR3 DNA sequence: TGTGCCAGCAGCTTAGAATTGACAGTGTCACCCCTCCACTTT. Translating gives CASSLELTVSPLHF.

This clone was seen only a few times. V usage is TRBV11-2 and J usage is TRBJ1-1; maybe TRBD1 (6 bases). V shed 6 bases and J shed 5 bases, with 16 bases lying between them. The CDR3 consists of 14 residues. Per the germline V gene, CDR1 is SGHAT and CDR2 is FQNNGV. The CDR3 sequence is CASSFSGGGTEAFF. DNA of the CDR3: TGTGCCAGCAGTTTCTCGGGGGGCGGAACTGAAGCTTTCTTT.